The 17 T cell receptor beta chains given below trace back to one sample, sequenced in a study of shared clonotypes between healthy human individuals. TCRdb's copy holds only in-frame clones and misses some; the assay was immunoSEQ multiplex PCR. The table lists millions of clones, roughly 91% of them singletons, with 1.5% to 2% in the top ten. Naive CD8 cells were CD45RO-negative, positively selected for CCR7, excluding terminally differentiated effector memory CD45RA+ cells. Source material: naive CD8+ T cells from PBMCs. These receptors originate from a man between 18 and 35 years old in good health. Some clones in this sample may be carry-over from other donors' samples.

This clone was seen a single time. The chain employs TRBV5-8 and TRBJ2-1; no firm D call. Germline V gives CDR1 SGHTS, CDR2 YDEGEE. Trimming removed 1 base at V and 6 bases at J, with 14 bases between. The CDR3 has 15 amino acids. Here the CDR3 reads CASSLLLRTGNEQFF. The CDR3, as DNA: TGTGCCAGCAGCTTGCTCTTGCGGACGGGCAATGAGCAGTTCTTC.

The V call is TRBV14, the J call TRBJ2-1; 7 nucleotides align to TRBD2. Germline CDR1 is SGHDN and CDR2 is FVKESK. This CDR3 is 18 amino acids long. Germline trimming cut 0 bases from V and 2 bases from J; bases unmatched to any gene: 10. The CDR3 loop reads CASSQDRITGGAYNEQFF. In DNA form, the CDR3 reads TGTGCCAGCAGCCAAGATCGGATTACGGGAGGAGCCTACAATGAGCAGTTCTTC.

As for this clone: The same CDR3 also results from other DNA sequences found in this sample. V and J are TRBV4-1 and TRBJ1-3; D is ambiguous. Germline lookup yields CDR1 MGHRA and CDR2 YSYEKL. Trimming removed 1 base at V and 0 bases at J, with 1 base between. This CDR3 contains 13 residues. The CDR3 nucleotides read TGCGCCAGCAGCCAAGTCTCTGGAAACACCATATATTTT. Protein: CASSQVSGNTIYF.

DNA of the CDR3: TGTGCCAGCAGTAACCCGACAGGGAGCTCCTACGAGCAGTACTTC. The encoded protein is CASSNPTGSSYEQYF. The chain has TRBV25-1 and TRBJ2-7; 7 positions agree with TRBD1. Germline V gene data show CDR1 as MGHDK and CDR2 as SYGVNS. The CDR3 consists of 15 residues. The V and J ends lost 5 bases and 0 bases, in that order; junction bases with no gene match: 7.

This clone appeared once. The CDR3 region has the DNA TGTGCCAGCAGTGCGTCAGGGTGGGACGAGACCCAGTACTTC. It specifies CASSASGWDETQYF. The chain couples TRBV6-1 to TRBJ2-5; TRBD1 or TRBD2 may be the D gene (5 bases each). The CDR3 loop spans 14 amino acids. Trimming left V 4 bases short and J 5 bases short, with 14 bases between. Germline CDR1 is MNHNS and CDR2 is SASEGT.

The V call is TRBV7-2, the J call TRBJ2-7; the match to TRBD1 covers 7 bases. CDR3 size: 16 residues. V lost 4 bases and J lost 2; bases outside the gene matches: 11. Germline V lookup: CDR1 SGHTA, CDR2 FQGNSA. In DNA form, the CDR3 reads TGTGCCAGCAGCTCCAGGACAGGTAGCGTGACCTACGAGCAGTACTTC. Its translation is CASSSRTGSVTYEQYF.

The CDR3 DNA reads TGTGCCAGCAGCCCTCGACAGACTGAAGCTTTCTTT. Amino acid sequence: CASSPRQTEAFF. The rearrangement uses TRBV7-9 and TRBJ1-1; D is perhaps TRBD1 (5 bases). CDR1 is SEHNR and CDR2 is FQNEAQ in the germline V gene (reference sequence). This CDR3 contains 12 residues. The V end lost 5 bases, the J end lost 5 bases, and 9 bases lay between the germline ends. The full variable domain, with the rest looked up from reference TRBV7-9 and TRBJ1-1, is DTGVSQNPRHKITKRGQNVTFRCDPISEHNRLYWYRQTLGQGPEFLTYFQNEAQLEKSRLLSDRFSAERPKGSFSTLEIQRTEQGDSAMYLCASSPRQTEAFFGQGTRLTVV.

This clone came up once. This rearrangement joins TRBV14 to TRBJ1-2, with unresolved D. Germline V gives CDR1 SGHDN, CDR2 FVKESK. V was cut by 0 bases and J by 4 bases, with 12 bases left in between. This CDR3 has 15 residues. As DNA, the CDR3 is TGTGCCAGCAGCCAAGATCGGCGAGCGGCCTATGGCTACACCTTC. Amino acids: CASSQDRRAAYGYTF.

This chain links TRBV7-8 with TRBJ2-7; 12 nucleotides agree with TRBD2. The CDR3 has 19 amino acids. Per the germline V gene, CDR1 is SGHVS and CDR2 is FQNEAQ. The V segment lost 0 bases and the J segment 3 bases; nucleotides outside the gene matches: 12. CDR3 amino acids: CASSLARTSGTTPRYEQYF. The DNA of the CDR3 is TGTGCCAGCAGCTTAGCGAGGACTAGCGGGACAACCCCCCGCTACGAGCAGTACTTC.

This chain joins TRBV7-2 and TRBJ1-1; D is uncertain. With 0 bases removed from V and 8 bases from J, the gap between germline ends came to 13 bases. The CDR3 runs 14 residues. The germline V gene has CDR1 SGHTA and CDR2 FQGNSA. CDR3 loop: CASSLAWPDHEAFF. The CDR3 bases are TGTGCCAGCAGCTTAGCGTGGCCGGACCACGAAGCTTTCTTT.

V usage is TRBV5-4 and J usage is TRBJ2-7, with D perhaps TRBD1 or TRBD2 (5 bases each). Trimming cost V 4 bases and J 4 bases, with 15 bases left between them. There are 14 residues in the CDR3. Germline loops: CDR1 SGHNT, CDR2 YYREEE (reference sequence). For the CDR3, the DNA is TGTGCCAGCAGCCCCGGGATCCAGGGATACGAGCAGTACTTC. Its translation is CASSPGIQGYEQYF.

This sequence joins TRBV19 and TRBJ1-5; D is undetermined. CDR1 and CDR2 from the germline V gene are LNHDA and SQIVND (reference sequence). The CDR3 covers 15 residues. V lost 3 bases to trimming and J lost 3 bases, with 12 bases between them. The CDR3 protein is CASSMYAGVNQPQHF. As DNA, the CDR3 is TGTGCCAGTAGTATGTACGCCGGGGTCAATCAGCCCCAGCATTTT.

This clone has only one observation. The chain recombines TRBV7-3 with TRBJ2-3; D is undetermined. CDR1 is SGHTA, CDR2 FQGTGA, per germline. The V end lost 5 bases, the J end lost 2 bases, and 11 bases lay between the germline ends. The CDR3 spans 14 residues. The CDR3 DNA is TGTGCCAGCAGCCAAGTAGGTTCCACAGATACGCAGTATTTT. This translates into CASSQVGSTDTQYF.

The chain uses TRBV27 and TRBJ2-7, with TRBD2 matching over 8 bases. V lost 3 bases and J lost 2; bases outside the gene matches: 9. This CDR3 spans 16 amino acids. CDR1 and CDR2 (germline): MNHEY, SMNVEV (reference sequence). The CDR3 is CASSFSLGGATYEQYF. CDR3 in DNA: TGTGCCAGCAGTTTCTCCCTCGGGGGGGCTACCTACGAGCAGTACTTC.

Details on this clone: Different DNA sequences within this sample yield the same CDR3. The CDR3 loop reads CASSSNYEQYF. CDR3 DNA sequence: TGTGCCAGCAGTTCGAACTACGAGCAGTACTTC. The gene calls are TRBV27 and TRBJ2-7, with D hard to call. The CDR3 has 11 residues. Between the trimmed V and J ends, which lost 4 bases and 3 bases, there was a span of 4 bases. From germline, CDR1 is MNHEY and CDR2 SMNVEV (reference sequence).

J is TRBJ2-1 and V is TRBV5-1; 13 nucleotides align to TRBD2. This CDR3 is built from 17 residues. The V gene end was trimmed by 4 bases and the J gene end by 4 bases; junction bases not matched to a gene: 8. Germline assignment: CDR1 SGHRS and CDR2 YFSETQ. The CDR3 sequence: CASSPGLAGVNYNEQFF. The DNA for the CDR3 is TGCGCCAGCAGCCCCGGACTAGCGGGAGTTAATTACAATGAGCAGTTCTTC.

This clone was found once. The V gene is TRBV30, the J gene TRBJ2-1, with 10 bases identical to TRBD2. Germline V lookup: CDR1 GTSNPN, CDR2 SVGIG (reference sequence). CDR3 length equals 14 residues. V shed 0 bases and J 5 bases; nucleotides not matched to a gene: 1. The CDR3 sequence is CAWSVLAGNNEQFF. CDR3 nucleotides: TGTGCCTGGAGTGTACTAGCGGGGAACAATGAGCAGTTCTTC.